Listed here is a single T cell receptor (beta chain). While infection was still active, Seattle patients were enrolled and then followed longitudinally. The data belong to a study of blood T cell repertoires in COVID-19. The overall study: From the United States, Italy and Spain came samples of acute and convalescent COVID-19. T cells, B-cell-depleted T cells, or PBMCs supplied cDNA or gDNA.

Original methodology: Reference gene primer amplification gave nucleated cell count estimates. TCRdb's copy holds only in-frame clones and misses some; the assay was immunoSEQ multiplex PCR. The DNA gave D and trimming, while V, J and clone size come from that table. Of under 200,000 clones in the sample, about 87% were seen once. The ends lost 8 bases at V and 2 bases at J; junction bases unmatched: 10. There are 16 residues in the CDR3. Looked up from germline, CDR1 is SEHNR and CDR2 is FQNEAQ (reference sequence). Sequencing input: peripheral blood. V and J are TRBV7-9 and TRBJ2-2; 8 bases are a match to TRBD1. The receptor's source is a man in his 60s with COVID-19, enrolled during active disease. CDR3: CASPPRDRPNTGELFF. CDR3 coding DNA: TGTGCCAGCCCCCCCCGGGACAGGCCTAACACCGGGGAGCTGTTTTTT.